This TCR beta chain was documented in a study of CD8 T cells in Susac syndrome. Reverse transcription of about 0.45 to 1 ug RNA was carried out with random hexamers. Multiplex PCR with immunoSEQ amplified the TCR beta CDR3 across 54 Vbeta and 13 Jbeta. In TCRdb, the immunoSEQ multiplex PCR reads were re-called with MiXCR into one record per CDR3 protein. Of 160,000 or so distinct CDR3 sequences listed, roughly 95% are singletons. CDR1 and CDR2 (germline): LGHNA, YNFKEQ. There are 16 residues in the CDR3. With V trimmed by 1 base and J by 2 bases, 1 base remained unmatched. The sequenced target, TCR beta, came from blood CD8+ and CD4+ T cells. TEMRA cells were FACS-enriched, with CD8+ and CD4+ T cells isolated negatively.

This receptor was taken from a human donor with multiple sclerosis. The sequenced sample consisted of CD8+ T cells from PBMCs. The chain employs TRBV4-2 and TRBJ2-7, with 14 bases identical to TRBD2. Here the CDR3 DNA reads TGTGCCAGCAGCCAAGGACTAGCGGGGGGGACCTACGAGCAGTACTTC. Encoded protein: CASSQGLAGGTYEQYF.